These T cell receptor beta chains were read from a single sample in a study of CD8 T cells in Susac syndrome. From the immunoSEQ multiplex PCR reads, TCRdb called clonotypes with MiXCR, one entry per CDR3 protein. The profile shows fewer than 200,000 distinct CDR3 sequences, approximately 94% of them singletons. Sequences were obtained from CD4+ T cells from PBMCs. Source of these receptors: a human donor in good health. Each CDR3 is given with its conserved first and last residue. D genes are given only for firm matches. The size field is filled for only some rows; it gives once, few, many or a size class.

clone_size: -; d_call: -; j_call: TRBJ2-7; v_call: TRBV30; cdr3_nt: TGTGCCTGGAATGTAGGGAGGTACGAGCAGTACTTC; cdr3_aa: CAWNVGRYEQYF
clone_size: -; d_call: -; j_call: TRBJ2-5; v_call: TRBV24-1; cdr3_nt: TGTGCCACCAGTGATTCGCACAGGGTCCAAGAGACCCAGTACTTC; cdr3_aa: CATSDSHRVQETQYF
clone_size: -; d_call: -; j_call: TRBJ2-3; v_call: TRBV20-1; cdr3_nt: TGCAGTGCCCCGCTGGGAGATACGCAGTATTTT; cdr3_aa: CSAPLGDTQYF
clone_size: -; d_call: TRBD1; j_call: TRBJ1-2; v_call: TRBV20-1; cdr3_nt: TGCAGTGTCGGGGGACAGCTTTTTACCTACTTC; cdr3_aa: CSVGGQLFTYF
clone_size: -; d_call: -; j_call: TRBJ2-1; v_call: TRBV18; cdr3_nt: TGTGCCAGCTCACGATCCGGGACACACAATGAGCAGTTCTTC; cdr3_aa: CASSRSGTHNEQFF
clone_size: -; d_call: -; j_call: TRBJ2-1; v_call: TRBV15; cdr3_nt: TGTGCCACCAGCAGAGATCGACGGCCGGAGCAGTTCTTC; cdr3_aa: CATSRDRRPEQFF
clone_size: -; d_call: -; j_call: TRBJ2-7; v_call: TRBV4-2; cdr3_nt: TGTGCCAGCAGCCAAGTAGATTCCGAGCAGTACTTC; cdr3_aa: CASSQVDSEQYF
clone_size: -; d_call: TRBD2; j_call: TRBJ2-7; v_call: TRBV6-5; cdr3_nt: TGTGCCAGCAGTACCAGACTAGCGGGCTCCTACGAGCAGTACTTC; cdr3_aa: CASSTRLAGSYEQYF
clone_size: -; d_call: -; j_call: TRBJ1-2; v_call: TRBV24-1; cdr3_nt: TGTGCCACCAGTGATTCACAGGGTGTTGGCTACACCTTC; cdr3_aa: CATSDSQGVGYTF
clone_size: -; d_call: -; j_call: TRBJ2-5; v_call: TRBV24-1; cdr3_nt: TGTGCCACCAGTGATCCCCGGAGGGGGGCCGAGACCCAGTACTTC; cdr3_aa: CATSDPRRGAETQYF
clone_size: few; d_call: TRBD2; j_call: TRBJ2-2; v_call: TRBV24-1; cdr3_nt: TGTGCCACCTTCCGGACTAGCGGGGGGAACACCGGGGAGCTGTTTTTT; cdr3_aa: CATFRTSGGNTGELFF
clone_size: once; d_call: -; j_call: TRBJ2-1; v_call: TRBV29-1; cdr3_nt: TGCAGCGTTCAGCGGAGGAGCAATGAGCAGTTCTTC; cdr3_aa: CSVQRRSNEQFF
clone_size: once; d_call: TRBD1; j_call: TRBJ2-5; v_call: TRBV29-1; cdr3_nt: TGCAGCGGGGATCCCTCGGGACAGCAAGAGACCCAGTACTTC; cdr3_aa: CSGDPSGQQETQYF
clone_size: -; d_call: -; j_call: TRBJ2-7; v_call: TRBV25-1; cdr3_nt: TGTGCCAGCAGTGAAGACGAGCAGTACTTC; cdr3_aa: CASSEDEQYF
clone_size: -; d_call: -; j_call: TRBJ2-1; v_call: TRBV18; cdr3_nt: TGTGCCAGCTCACCTTGGTCCGGTACCTACAATGAGCAGTTCTTC; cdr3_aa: CASSPWSGTYNEQFF
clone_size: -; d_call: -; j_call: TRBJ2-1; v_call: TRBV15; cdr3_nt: TGTGCCACCAGCAGAGATAGAACTAGGGGCGATGAGCAGTTCTTC; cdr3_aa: CATSRDRTRGDEQFF
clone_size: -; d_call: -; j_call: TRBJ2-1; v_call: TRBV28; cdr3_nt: TGTGCCATCAAAGCGACGCAGAACTACAATGAGCAGTTCTTC; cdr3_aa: CAIKATQNYNEQFF